Listed below are T cell receptor beta chains from one sample, sequenced in a study of blood T cell repertoires in COVID-19. Only in-frame clones appear in the TCRdb table, and some are missing; sequencing was by immunoSEQ multiplex PCR. The sample records about 70,000 clones, 86% being singletons. The sequencing input was peripheral blood. These receptors all stem from a man between 65 and 85 years old with active COVID-19. CDR3s include the opening cysteine and the closing phenylalanine or tryptophan.

j_call	v_call	cdr3_aa
TRBJ2-5	TRBV7-2	CASSLAASGQETQYF
TRBJ2-7	TRBV23-1	CASSPKGRGSYEQYF
TRBJ2-1	TRBV5-1	CASSPGLAGAYNEQFF
TRBJ2-2	TRBV30	CACWGGRGGTGELFF
TRBJ2-7	TRBV20-1	CSASRPGDYEQYF
TRBJ2-6	TRBV28	CASTPGSTGANVLTF
TRBJ2-7	TRBV18	CASSPVAGGPTYEQYF
TRBJ2-3	TRBV18	CASSPRTSSRTDTQYF
TRBJ2-1	TRBV4-2	CASSRGLGEGHEQFF
TRBJ2-2	TRBV6-5	CASSYSGGRGTGELFF
TRBJ2-5	TRBV24-1	CATSDRTSGRAGETQYF
TRBJ1-1	TRBV24-1	CATRSEGAGAEAFF
TRBJ1-1	TRBV7-3	CASSLRQGPMNTEAFF
TRBJ1-1	TRBV16	CASSQSIGRRMNTEAFF
TRBJ1-6	TRBV7-3	CASSPRGGRGSPLHF
TRBJ2-1	TRBV19	CASSFFPGRRRDEQFF
TRBJ1-6	TRBV14	CASSQVAATNSPLHF
TRBJ1-6	TRBV28	CASSSGGNLGSPLHF
TRBJ2-1	TRBV20-1	CSADRLNEQFF
TRBJ2-5	TRBV7-2	CASSLGAGETQYF
TRBJ2-2	TRBV7-2	CASSPQLAGAVWGELFF
TRBJ1-2	TRBV6-4	CASSDHMRGNYGYTF
TRBJ2-2	TRBV4-1	CASSQDLWTSGGTGELFF
TRBJ1-1	TRBV21-1	CASSSPGGRTEAFF
TRBJ2-5	TRBV12-5	CASGLGERPQETQYF
TRBJ2-2	TRBV9	CASSVGVGTALTGELFF
TRBJ2-1	TRBV7-9	CASSLRAMGNEQFF
TRBJ2-4	TRBV25-1	CASSPPDRGADIQYF
TRBJ1-4	TRBV5-1	CASSLGGPAATNEKLFF
TRBJ1-2	TRBV7-9	CASSWGTGANYGYTF
TRBJ2-3	TRBV4-1	CASSQRQGNTDTQYF
TRBJ2-3	TRBV4-3	CASSQDGPGITDTQYF
TRBJ2-2	TRBV7-3	CASSPTVNTGELFF
TRBJ2-1	TRBV19	CASSILAGGGEQFF
TRBJ2-1	TRBV7-2	CASSLASVGSYNEQFF
TRBJ2-4	TRBV5-1	CASSLGGLAGDPKNIQYF
TRBJ2-2	TRBV6-6	CASSPPGGRGELFF
TRBJ2-3	TRBV3-1/TRBV3-2	CASSTDQGRRDTQYF
TRBJ1-2	TRBV12-5	CASGLGGGTNYGYTF
TRBJ2-5	TRBV7-2	CASQRGGGRGQETQYF
TRBJ2-7	TRBV11-2	CASSLGGLAGGGEQYF
TRBJ2-7	TRBV20-1	CSASRLAGSYEQYF
TRBJ1-5	TRBV20-1	CSAIEGASNQPQHF
TRBJ1-2	TRBV14	CASSPRVGSQGYGYTF
TRBJ2-7	TRBV7-3	CASSAIAGGREQYF
TRBJ2-1	TRBV30	CAWSVGDGGPGGQFF
TRBJ2-7	TRBV5-1	CASSLGLAGRSYEQYF